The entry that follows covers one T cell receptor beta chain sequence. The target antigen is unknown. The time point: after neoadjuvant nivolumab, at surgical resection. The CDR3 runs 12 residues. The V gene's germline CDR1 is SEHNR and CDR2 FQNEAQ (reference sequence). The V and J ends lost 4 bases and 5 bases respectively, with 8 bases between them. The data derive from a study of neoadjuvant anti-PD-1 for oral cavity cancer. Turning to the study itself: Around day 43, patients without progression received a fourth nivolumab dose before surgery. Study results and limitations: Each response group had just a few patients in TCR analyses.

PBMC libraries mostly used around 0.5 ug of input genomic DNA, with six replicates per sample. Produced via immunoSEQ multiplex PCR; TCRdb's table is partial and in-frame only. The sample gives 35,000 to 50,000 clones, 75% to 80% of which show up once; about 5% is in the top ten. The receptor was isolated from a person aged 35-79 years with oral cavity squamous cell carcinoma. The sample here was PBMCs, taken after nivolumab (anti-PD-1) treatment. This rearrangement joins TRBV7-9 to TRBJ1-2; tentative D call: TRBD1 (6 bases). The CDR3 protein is CASSSTGYGYTF. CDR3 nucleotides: TGTGCCAGCAGCTCGACAGGTTATGGCTACACCTTC. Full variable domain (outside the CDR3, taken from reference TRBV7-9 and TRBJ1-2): DTGVSQNPRHKITKRGQNVTFRCDPISEHNRLYWYRQTLGQGPEFLTYFQNEAQLEKSRLLSDRFSAERPKGSFSTLEIQRTEQGDSAMYLCASSSTGYGYTFGSGTRLTVV.